This is a list of T cell receptor beta chains from one sample in a study of T cells in Graves' hyperthyroidism and ophthalmopathy. TCRdb redid the calling of the multiplex PCR reads with MiXCR, one entry per CDR3 protein. Among some 360,000 distinct CDR3 sequences listed, approximately 15% were seen once. Sequenced material: blood. These receptors came from a woman aged 55-69 years with Graves' hyperthyroidism. The CDR3 runs from the conserved cysteine through the conserved F or W. A D gene is named only where the DNA matches it firmly. The size entry is marked missing in some rows and otherwise reads once, few, many or a size class.

j_call,v_call,d_call,clone_size,cdr3_length,cdr3_aa,cdr3_nt
TRBJ2-1,TRBV9,TRBD2,many,15,CASSVDGLAGGEQFF,TGTGCCAGCAGCGTAGACGGACTAGCGGGAGGCGAGCAGTTCTTC
TRBJ1-1,TRBV27,-,few,15,CASSLSPQVVTEAFF,TGTGCCAGCAGTTTATCCCCTCAGGTGGTCACTGAAGCTTTCTTT
TRBJ2-2,TRBV6-2/TRBV6-3,-,few,12,CASSCVSGELFF,TGTGCCAGCAGTTGTGTGTCCGGGGAGCTGTTTTTT
TRBJ2-1,TRBV7-9,-,-,15,CASSSYVSSYNEQFF,TGTGCCAGCAGCTCGTACGTAAGCTCCTACAATGAGCAGTTCTTC
TRBJ1-5,TRBV30,-,many,11,CAWSNGDPQHF,TGTGCCTGGAGTAATGGCGATCCCCAGCATTTT
TRBJ2-5,TRBV5-1,TRBD2,many,15,CASSLGLAGEETQYF,TGTGCCAGCAGCTTAGGACTAGCGGGAGAAGAGACCCAGTACTTC
TRBJ2-3,TRBV19,TRBD2,-,13,CASRREGWDTQYF,TGTGCCAGTAGGCGGGAGGGCTGGGATACGCAGTATTTT
TRBJ1-5,TRBV20-1,-,many,14,CSARVGAEDQPQHF,TGCAGTGCTAGAGTAGGGGCCGAGGATCAGCCCCAGCATTTT
TRBJ2-7,TRBV11-2,-,few,14,CASSLGGNFWEQYF,TGTGCCAGCAGCTTGGGCGGGAACTTTTGGGAGCAGTACTTC
TRBJ1-4,TRBV27,-,-,13,CASSYRENTQLFF,TGTGCCAGCAGCTATCGGGAGAACACCCAACTGTTTTTT
TRBJ2-5,TRBV6-6,-,many,17,CASSYSGAGGGEETQYF,TGTGCCAGCAGTTACTCGGGCGCAGGGGGGGGCGAAGAGACCCAGTACTTC
TRBJ2-3,TRBV11-2,TRBD1,many,15,CASSLNTGGTDTQYF,TGTGCCAGCAGCTTGAATACAGGGGGCACAGATACGCAGTATTTT
TRBJ1-4,TRBV6-1,-,many,15,CASREQPATNEKLFF,TGTGCCAGCAGGGAGCAACCTGCAACTAATGAAAAACTGTTTTTT
TRBJ2-7,TRBV18,-,many,13,CASSPEGFYEQYF,TGTGCCAGCTCACCAGAAGGGTTCTACGAGCAGTACTTC
TRBJ2-7,TRBV20-1,-,few,16,CSARDLGSTSPYEQYF,TGCAGTGCTAGAGATCTAGGCTCTACATCTCCCTACGAGCAGTACTTC
TRBJ2-7,TRBV20-1,TRBD2,many,14,CSASGTSGPYEQYF,TGCAGTGCTTCCGGGACTAGCGGGCCCTACGAGCAGTACTTC
TRBJ2-2,TRBV5-1,-,few,14,CASSLEGVPGELFF,TGCGCCAGCAGCTTGGAAGGGGTACCCGGGGAGCTGTTTTTT
TRBJ2-3,TRBV10-2,-,few,12,CASRAGTDTQYF,TGCGCCAGCAGGGCGGGAACAGATACGCAGTATTTT
TRBJ2-3,TRBV7-3,-,many,14,CASSLSGLGDTQYF,TGTGCCAGCAGCTTAAGCGGGCTCGGTGATACGCAGTATTTT
TRBJ2-5,TRBV5-8,-,-,13,CASSLRGVETQYF,TGTGCCAGCAGCTTACGAGGGGTCGAGACCCAGTACTTC
TRBJ2-1,TRBV29-1,TRBD1,many,15,CSVAGTVLLSNEQFF,TGCAGCGTGGCCGGGACAGTCCTTTTAAGCAATGAGCAGTTCTTC
TRBJ2-1,TRBV3-1,TRBD2,many,18,CASSPGLAGGPSYNEQFF,TGTGCCAGCTCTCCGGGACTAGCGGGAGGGCCGTCCTACAATGAGCAGTTCTTC
TRBJ1-2,TRBV11-3,TRBD1,many,17,CASSLERGTVPNYGYTF,TGTGCCAGCAGTCTAGAGCGGGGGACAGTCCCAAACTATGGCTACACCTTC
TRBJ2-3,TRBV11-2,TRBD2,many,13,CATSGGGRDTQYF,TGTGCCACCTCGGGGGGGGGTAGGGATACGCAGTATTTT
TRBJ1-5,TRBV5-1,TRBD1,few,15,CASSLEGQTRQPQHF,TGCGCCAGCAGCTTGGAGGGACAGACCCGTCAGCCCCAGCATTTT
TRBJ2-2,TRBV11-2,-,many,16,CASSSGQSVHAGELFF,TGTGCCAGCAGCTCGGGACAATCGGTTCACGCCGGGGAGCTGTTTTTT
TRBJ2-1,TRBV7-3,-,-,15,CASSFGGYRYNEQFF,TGTGCCAGCAGCTTTGGGGGCTACAGGTACAATGAGCAGTTCTTC
TRBJ2-1,TRBV6-1,TRBD1,-,14,CASSGTGSDNEQFF,TGTGCCAGCAGTGGGACAGGGTCAGACAATGAGCAGTTCTTC
TRBJ2-1,TRBV12-5,TRBD2,many,14,CASGPGGINNEQFF,TGTGCTAGTGGTCCGGGGGGGATTAACAATGAGCAGTTCTTC
TRBJ1-1,TRBV12-3/TRBV12-4,-,many,14,CASRGAASGTEAFF,TGTGCCAGCAGGGGGGCGGCATCTGGCACTGAAGCTTTCTTT
TRBJ1-1,TRBV11-2,-,many,12,CASSLGGGGAFF,TGTGCCAGCAGCTTAGGTGGGGGTGGAGCTTTCTTT
TRBJ2-7,TRBV5-1,-,many,12,CASSLTGSEQYF,TGCGCCAGCAGCTTGACTGGGAGCGAGCAGTACTTC
TRBJ2-1,TRBV7-8,TRBD2,many,17,CASSLLHGGRAGNEQFF,TGTGCCAGCAGCTTATTACATGGCGGGAGGGCCGGGAATGAGCAGTTCTTC
TRBJ2-4,TRBV18,-,few,15,CASSPQSLAKNIQYF,TGTGCCAGCTCACCACAAAGCTTAGCCAAAAACATTCAGTACTTC
TRBJ2-2,TRBV5-1,-,many,13,CASSFPDTGELFF,TGCGCCAGCAGCTTCCCAGACACCGGGGAGCTGTTTTTT
TRBJ1-2,TRBV12-3/TRBV12-4,-,few,12,CASRDRDKGYTF,TGTGCCAGCAGGGACCGGGACAAAGGCTACACCTTC
TRBJ2-7,TRBV9,TRBD1,-,16,CASSVGITGGIYEQYF,TGTGCCAGCAGCGTAGGGATCACAGGGGGAATCTACGAGCAGTACTTC
TRBJ2-7,TRBV24-1,TRBD1,many,20,CATSASPGTGPLGSSYEQYF,TGTGCCACCAGCGCCAGCCCCGGGACAGGGCCTCTGGGGAGCTCCTACGAGCAGTACTTC
TRBJ2-7,TRBV10-3,-,many,14,CAIRPRILAYEQYF,TGTGCCATCAGGCCCCGCATCCTGGCCTACGAGCAGTACTTC
TRBJ2-5,TRBV12-3/TRBV12-4,-,many,14,CASSPIAAKETQYF,TGTGCCAGCAGCCCTATAGCGGCGAAAGAGACCCAGTACTTC
TRBJ1-4,TRBV5-1,TRBD1,few,15,CASSLSGTANEKLFF,TGCGCCAGCAGCTTGTCCGGGACAGCTAATGAAAAACTGTTTTTT
TRBJ2-5,TRBV12-3/TRBV12-4,-,many,21,CASSLVGSYEPSAWVFSDKYF,TGTGCCAGCAGTTTAGTCGGCAGCTACGAGCCTTCAGCTTGGGTCTTTTCTGATAAGTACTTC
TRBJ2-3,TRBV20-1,TRBD2,-,17,CSAGGTSGRLGTDTQYF,TGCAGTGCTGGCGGGACTAGCGGGAGGTTGGGCACAGATACGCAGTATTTT
TRBJ1-1,TRBV7-9,-,-,13,CASSSSYVTEAFF,TGTGCCAGCAGCTCTAGTTATGTCACCGAAGCTTTCTTT
TRBJ1-2,TRBV7-9,-,few,14,CASSRGTQNYGYTF,TGTGCCAGCAGCCGAGGGACACAAAACTATGGCTACACCTTC
TRBJ2-1,TRBV2,TRBD1,many,15,CASRMDRGLNNEQFF,TGTGCCAGCAGGATGGACAGGGGATTGAACAATGAGCAGTTCTTC
TRBJ1-6,TRBV6-1,TRBD1,-,15,CASRGTGSSNSPLHF,TGTGCCAGCAGAGGGACAGGGTCCTCAAATTCACCCCTCCACTTT
TRBJ2-2,TRBV29-1,-,many,13,CSVDRGNTGELFF,TGCAGCGTTGACCGCGGGAACACCGGGGAGCTGTTTTTT
TRBJ2-7,TRBV24-1,-,few,14,CATSDSTNGNEQYF,TGTGCCACCAGTGATTCGACTAACGGGAACGAGCAGTACTTC
TRBJ1-4,TRBV5-1,-,many,17,CASSSRGGVRVGEKLFF,TGCGCCAGCAGCTCCCGTGGGGGTGTGAGGGTAGGAGAAAAACTGTTTTTT